Listed here is a single T cell receptor (beta chain). The antigen remains undetermined. This specimen comes from a study of STAT5B mutations in CD4+ large granular lymphocyte leukemia. About the study: Healthy donors showed HLA-associated enrichment of the CDR3 'QG' motif.

Study results and limitations: 25% of private leukemic clonotypes occurred rarely in other patients' non-leukemic repertoires. CD4-sorted patient repertoires seemed more clonal than healthy CD4+ repertoires.

In germline, CDR1 is LGHNA, CDR2 YSLEER. The CDR3 is 13 amino acids. Trimming pared 2 bases from V and 8 bases from J, leaving 9 bases between. Repertoires were generated with immunoSEQ multiplex PCR, while TCRdb's copy carries only in-frame clones and drops some. The profile shows nearly 45,000 clones, approximately 86% of them singletons. The receptor comes from a human donor in good health. The sequencing sample was made of CD4+ T cells from blood buffy coats. The chain has TRBV4-3 and TRBJ1-4, with unresolved D. The DNA of the CDR3 is TGCGCCAGCAGCCAATTCCGCAGGGAAAAACTGTTTTTT. Protein: CASSQFRREKLFF.